This TCR beta chain was retrieved from a study of T cell responses to AZD1222 COVID-19 vaccine. Points from the study as a whole: Nearly half of spike-specific TCRs reportedly target variant regions that are unmutated in the B.1.351 and B.1.1.7 variants.

A note on this clone: Antigen: not known.

The germline gives CDR1 KGHDR, CDR2 SFDVKD. V gave up 6 bases and J gave up 2 bases, with 3 bases separating them. This CDR3 comprises 11 residues. TCRdb's table, derived via immunoSEQ multiplex PCR, lists solely in-frame clones and lacks some. The data show under 170,000 clones, with 92% seen just once and approximately 3.4% held by the top ten. The sequencing here drew on peripheral blood, taken 28 days after the second AZD1222 dose. The source of this sequence is an adult who received the AZD1222 COVID-19 vaccine. The chain joins TRBV24-1 to TRBJ2-5; D remains unclear. The CDR3 protein is CATSRQETQYF. In DNA form, the CDR3 reads TGTGCCACCAGTCGACAAGAGACCCAGTACTTC.